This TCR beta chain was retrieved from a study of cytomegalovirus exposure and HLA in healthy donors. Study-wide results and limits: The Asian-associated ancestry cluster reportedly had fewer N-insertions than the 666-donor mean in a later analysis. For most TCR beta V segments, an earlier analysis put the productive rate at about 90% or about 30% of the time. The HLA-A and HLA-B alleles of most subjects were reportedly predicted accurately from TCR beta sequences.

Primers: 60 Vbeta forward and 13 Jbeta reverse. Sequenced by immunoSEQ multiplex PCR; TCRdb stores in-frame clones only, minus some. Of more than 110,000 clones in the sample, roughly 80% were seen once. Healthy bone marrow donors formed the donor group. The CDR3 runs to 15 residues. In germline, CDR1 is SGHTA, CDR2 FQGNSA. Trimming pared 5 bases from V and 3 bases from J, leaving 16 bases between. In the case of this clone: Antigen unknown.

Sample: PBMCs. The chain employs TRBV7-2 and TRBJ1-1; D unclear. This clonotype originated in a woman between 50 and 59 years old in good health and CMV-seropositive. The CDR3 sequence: CASSPPGGRDTEAFF. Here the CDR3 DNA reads TGTGCCAGCAGCCCGCCGGGTGGGCGGGACACTGAAGCTTTCTTT.